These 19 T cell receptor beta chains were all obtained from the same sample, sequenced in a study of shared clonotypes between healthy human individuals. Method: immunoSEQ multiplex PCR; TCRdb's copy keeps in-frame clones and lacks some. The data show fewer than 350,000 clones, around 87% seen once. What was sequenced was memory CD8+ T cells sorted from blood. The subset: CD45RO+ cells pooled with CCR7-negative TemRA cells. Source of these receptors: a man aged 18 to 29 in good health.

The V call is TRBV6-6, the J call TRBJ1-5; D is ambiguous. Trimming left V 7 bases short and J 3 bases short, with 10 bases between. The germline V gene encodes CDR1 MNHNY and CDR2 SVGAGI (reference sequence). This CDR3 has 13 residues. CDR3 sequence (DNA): TGTGCCAGCAAAGGGTGGGTCAATCAGCCCCAGCATTTT. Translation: CASKGWVNQPQHF.

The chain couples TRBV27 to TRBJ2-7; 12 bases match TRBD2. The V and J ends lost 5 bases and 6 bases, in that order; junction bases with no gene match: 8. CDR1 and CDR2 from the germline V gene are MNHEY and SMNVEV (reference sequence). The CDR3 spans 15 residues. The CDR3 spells CASSNFTSGGLEQYF. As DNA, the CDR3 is TGTGCCAGCAGTAACTTTACTAGCGGGGGGCTCGAGCAGTACTTC.

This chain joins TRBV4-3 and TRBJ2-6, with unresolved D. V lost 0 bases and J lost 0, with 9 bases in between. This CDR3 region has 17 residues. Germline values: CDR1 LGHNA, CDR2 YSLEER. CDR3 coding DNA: TGCGCCAGCAGCCAAGATCCGGATAACTCTGGGGCCAACGTCCTGACTTTC. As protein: CASSQDPDNSGANVLTF.

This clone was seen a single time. CDR3 residues: CASSGAGEKLFF. As DNA, the CDR3 is TGTGCCAGCAGTGGTGCGGGCGAAAAACTGTTTTTT. V usage is TRBV25-1 and J usage is TRBJ1-4; D is unresolved. The CDR3 extends over 12 amino acids. V gave up 4 bases and J gave up 8 bases, with 8 bases separating them. Germline lookup yields CDR1 MGHDK and CDR2 SYGVNS.

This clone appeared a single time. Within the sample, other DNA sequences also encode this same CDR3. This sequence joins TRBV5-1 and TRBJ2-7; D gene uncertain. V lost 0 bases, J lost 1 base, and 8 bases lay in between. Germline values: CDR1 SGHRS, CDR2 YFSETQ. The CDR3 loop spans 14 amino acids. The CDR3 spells CASSLGGGSYEQYF. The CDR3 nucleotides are TGCGCCAGCAGCTTGGGCGGTGGGTCCTACGAGCAGTACTTC.

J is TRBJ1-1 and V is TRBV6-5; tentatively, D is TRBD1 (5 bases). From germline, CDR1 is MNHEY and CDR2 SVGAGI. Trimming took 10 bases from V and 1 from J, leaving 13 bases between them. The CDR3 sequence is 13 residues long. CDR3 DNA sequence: TGTGCCACCCATTGGGGGACGAACACTGAAGCTTTCTTT. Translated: CATHWGTNTEAFF.

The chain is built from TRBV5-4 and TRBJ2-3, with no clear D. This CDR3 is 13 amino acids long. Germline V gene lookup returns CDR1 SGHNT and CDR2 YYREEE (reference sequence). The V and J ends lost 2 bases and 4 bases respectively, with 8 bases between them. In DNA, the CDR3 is TGTGCCAGCAGCTTCGATCGGGCAGATACGCAGTATTTT. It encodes CASSFDRADTQYF.

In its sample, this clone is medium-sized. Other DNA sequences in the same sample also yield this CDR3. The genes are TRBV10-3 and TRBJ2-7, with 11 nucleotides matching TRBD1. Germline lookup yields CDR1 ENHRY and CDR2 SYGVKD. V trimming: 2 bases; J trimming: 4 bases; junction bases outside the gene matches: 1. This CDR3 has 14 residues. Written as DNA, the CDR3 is TGTGCCATCAGTGAGGGACAGGGGGCATACGAGCAGTACTTC. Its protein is CAISEGQGAYEQYF.

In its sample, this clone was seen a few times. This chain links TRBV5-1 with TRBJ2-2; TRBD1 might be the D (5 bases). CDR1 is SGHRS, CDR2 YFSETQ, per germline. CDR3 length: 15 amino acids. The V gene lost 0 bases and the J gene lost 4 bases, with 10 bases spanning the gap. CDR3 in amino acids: CASSLEGESTGELFF. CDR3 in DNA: TGCGCCAGCAGCTTGGAAGGGGAAAGCACCGGGGAGCTGTTTTTT.

This CDR3 reads CASRISGEGTDTQYF. CDR3 sequence (DNA): TGTGCCAGCAGGATTAGCGGGGAGGGTACAGATACGCAGTATTTT. The chain joins TRBV27 to TRBJ2-3; TRBD2 matches 8 bases. Germline values: CDR1 MNHEY, CDR2 SMNVEV (reference sequence). CDR3 length: 15 amino acids. The V gene end was trimmed by 6 bases and the J gene end by 3 bases; junction bases not matched to a gene: 8.

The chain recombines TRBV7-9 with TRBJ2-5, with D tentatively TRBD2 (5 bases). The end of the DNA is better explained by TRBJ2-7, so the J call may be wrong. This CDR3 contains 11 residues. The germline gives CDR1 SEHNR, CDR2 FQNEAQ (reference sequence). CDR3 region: CASGRGYEQYF. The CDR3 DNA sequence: TGTGCCAGCGGTCGGGGATACGAGCAGTACTTC.

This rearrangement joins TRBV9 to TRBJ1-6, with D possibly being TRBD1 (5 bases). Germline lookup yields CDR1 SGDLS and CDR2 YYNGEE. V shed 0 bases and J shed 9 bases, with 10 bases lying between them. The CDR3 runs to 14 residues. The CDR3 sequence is CASSVEGGASPLHF. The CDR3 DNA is TGTGCCAGCAGCGTAGAAGGAGGGGCTTCACCCCTCCACTTT.

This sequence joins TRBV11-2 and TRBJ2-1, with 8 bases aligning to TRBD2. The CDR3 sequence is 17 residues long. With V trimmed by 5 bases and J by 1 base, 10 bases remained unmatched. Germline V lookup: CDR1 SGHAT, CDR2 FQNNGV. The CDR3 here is CASSGLATPRSYNEQFF. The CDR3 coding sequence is TGTGCCAGCAGCGGACTAGCTACCCCAAGGTCCTACAATGAGCAGTTCTTC.

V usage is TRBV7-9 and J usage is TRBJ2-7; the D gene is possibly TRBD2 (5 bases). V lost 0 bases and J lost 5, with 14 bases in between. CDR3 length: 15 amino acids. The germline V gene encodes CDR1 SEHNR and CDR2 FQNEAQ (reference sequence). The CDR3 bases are TGTGCCAGCAGCTTAGCTGGACCCCTCGGGGACGAGCAGTACTTC. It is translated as CASSLAGPLGDEQYF.

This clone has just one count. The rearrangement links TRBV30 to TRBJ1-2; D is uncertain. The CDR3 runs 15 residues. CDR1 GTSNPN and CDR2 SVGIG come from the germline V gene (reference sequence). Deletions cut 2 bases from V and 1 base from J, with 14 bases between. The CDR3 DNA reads TGTGCCTGGAGTCTCTGGCAGTACGATAACTATGGCTACACCTTC. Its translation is CAWSLWQYDNYGYTF.

CDR3 region: CASSLPPGEASDTQYF. The CDR3, as DNA: TGCGCCAGCAGCTTGCCTCCGGGAGAGGCATCAGATACGCAGTATTTT. This chain connects TRBV5-1 to TRBJ2-3; tentative D call: TRBD2 (6 bases). Per germline, CDR1 SGHRS and CDR2 YFSETQ. This CDR3 is 16 amino acids long. V was clipped by 1 base and J by 4 bases, with 16 bases between them.

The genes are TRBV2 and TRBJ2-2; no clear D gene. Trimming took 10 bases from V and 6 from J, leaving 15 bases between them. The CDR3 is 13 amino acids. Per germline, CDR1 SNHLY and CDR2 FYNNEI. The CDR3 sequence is CATLFPGSGELFF. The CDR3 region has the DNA TGTGCCACCCTCTTCCCAGGCTCCGGGGAGCTGTTTTTT. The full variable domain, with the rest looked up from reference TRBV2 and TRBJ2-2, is EPEVTQTPSHQVTQMGQEVILRCVPISNHLYFYWYRQILGQKVEFLVSFYNNEISEKSEIFDDQFSVERPDGSNFTLKIRSTKLEDSAMYFCATLFPGSGELFFGEGSRLTVL.

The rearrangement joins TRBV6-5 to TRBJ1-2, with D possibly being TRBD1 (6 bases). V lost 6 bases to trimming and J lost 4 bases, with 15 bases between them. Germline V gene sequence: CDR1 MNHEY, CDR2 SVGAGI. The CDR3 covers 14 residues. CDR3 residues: CASRTDRFSYGYTF. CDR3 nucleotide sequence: TGTGCCAGCAGAACGGACAGATTTAGCTATGGCTACACCTTC.

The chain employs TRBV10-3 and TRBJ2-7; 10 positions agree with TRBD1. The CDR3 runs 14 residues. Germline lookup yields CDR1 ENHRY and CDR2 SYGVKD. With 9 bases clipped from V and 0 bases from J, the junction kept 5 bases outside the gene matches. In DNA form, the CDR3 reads TGTGCCATTGGGGGACAGGGGACCTCCTACGAGCAGTACTTC. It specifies CAIGGQGTSYEQYF.